This record looks at one T cell receptor beta chain sequence and its context. As yet, its antigen is unknown. Time point described: week 23, last vaccination. The vaccine gave 300 ug of a 20-mer mutant IDH1 peptide subcutaneously per dose. CDR1 LNHDA and CDR2 SQIVND come from the germline V gene (reference sequence). The CDR3 extends over 15 amino acids. V lost 8 bases, J lost 3 bases, and 19 bases lay in between. Data came from immunoSEQ multiplex PCR; TCRdb stores just in-frame clones and leaves some out. The sample has over 50,000 clones; over 75% are singletons. The data originate from a study of a mutant IDH1 vaccine in newly diagnosed glioma. Notes on the study in general: Among top peripheral T cell clonotypes, changes seemed unrelated to pseudoprogression.

This specimen was PBMCs, taken from a glioma patient whose treatment included an IDH1 peptide vaccine. The chain employs TRBV19 and TRBJ1-2; D gene ambiguous. This receptor was identified in a man aged 18 to 35 with glioma. DNA for the CDR3: TGTGCCAGTCTGCCGAGAGAGGCGCCTCACTATGGCTACACCTTC. Amino acids: CASLPREAPHYGYTF.